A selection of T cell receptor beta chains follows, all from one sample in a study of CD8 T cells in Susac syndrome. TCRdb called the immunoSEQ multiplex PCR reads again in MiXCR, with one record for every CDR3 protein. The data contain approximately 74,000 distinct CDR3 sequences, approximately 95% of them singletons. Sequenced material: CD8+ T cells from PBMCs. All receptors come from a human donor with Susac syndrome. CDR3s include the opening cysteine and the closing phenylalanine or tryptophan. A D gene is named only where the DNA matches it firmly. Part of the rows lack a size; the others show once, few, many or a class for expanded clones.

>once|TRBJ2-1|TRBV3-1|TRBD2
CASSQDRREVDEQFF
TGTGCCAGCAGCCAAGATCGGCGGGAGGTCGATGAGCAGTTCTTC
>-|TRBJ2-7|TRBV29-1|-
CSVGSSYEQYF
TGCAGCGTTGGTAGCTCCTACGAGCAGTACTTC
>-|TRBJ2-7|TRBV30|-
CAWKGSYEQYF
TGTGCCTGGAAAGGGAGCTACGAGCAGTACTTC
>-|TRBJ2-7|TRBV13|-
CASSEVRDSYEQYF
TGTGCCAGCAGCGAGGTACGGGATTCCTACGAGCAGTACTTC
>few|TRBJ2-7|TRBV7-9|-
CASSLGGQGIYEQYF
TGTGCCAGCAGCTTAGGCGGCCAGGGGATTTACGAGCAGTACTTC
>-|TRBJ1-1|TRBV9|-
CASSPGGRTDFEAFF
TGTGCCAGTTCCCCAGGTGGAAGAACTGATTTTGAAGCTTTCTTT
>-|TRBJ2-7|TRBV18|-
CASSPTGMVYEQYF
TGTGCCAGCTCACCAACAGGGATGGTATACGAGCAGTACTTC
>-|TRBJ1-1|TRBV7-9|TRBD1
CASSLATGGWENTEAFF
TGTGCCAGCAGCTTAGCTACAGGGGGCTGGGAGAACACTGAAGCTTTCTTT
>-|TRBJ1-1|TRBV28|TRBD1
CASSPTGVHTEAFF
TGTGCCAGCAGTCCTACAGGGGTTCACACTGAAGCTTTCTTT
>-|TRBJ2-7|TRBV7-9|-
CASSLERGRAPYEQYF
TGTGCCAGCAGCCTCGAAAGGGGCAGGGCGCCATACGAGCAGTACTTC
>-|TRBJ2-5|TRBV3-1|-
CASSQDAQEEETQYF
TGTGCCAGCAGCCAAGATGCCCAGGAGGAAGAGACCCAGTACTTC
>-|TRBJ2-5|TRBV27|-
CASSPGGRTQYF
TGTGCCAGCAGTCCAGGAGGGAGGACCCAGTACTTC
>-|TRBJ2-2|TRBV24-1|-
CATSADEENTGELFF
TGTGCCACCAGTGCTGATGAGGAAAACACCGGGGAGCTGTTTTTT
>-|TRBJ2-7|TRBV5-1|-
CASTEGYEQYF
TGCGCCAGCACGGAAGGCTACGAGCAGTACTTC
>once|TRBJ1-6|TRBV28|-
CASSFVTVNSPLHF
TGTGCCAGCAGTTTTGTAACAGTCAATTCACCCCTCCACTTT